The TCR beta chain described here comes from a study of identical twins. Each CDR3 protein gets one entry after TCRdb re-called the 5' RACE reads with MiXCR. The sample has fewer than 350,000 distinct CDR3 sequences, about 8.9% seen once. The germline CDR1 and CDR2 sequences are LNHNV and YYDKDF (reference sequence). The CDR3 runs to 15 residues. After removal of 3 bases from V and 2 bases from J, the junction contained 4 bases not matched to a gene. Comment on this clonotype: Its antigen is still unknown.

Study findings and constraints: Out-of-frame alpha sequences common to twins were enriched for low generation probability. Monozygotic twins shared more out-of-frame TCR alpha than recombination models predicted.

The same sample was also studied in work on yellow fever vaccine responses in identical twins. That paper adds: Twins reportedly showed a vaccine T cell response that seemed partly convergent and partly personalized.

This clonotype was sampled from a woman aged 18-30 years in good health. The sequenced sample was memory (CD45RO+) T cells sorted from blood. The chain uses TRBV15 and TRBJ2-3, with 8 bases identical to TRBD1. CDR3 sequence (DNA): TGTGCCACCAGCAGGCCGACAGGGGTCACAGATACGCAGTATTTT. This gives the protein CATSRPTGVTDTQYF.